This TCR beta chain originates from a study of T cell responses to AZD1222 COVID-19 vaccine. Study findings and constraints: Nearly half of unique spike-specific TCRs reportedly avoided B.1.351 and B.1.1.7 mutated regions. Repertoires were sampled only after the peak T cell response. Baseline serostatus was positive in only a handful of AZD1222 recipients. Following two doses of AZD1222, Spike-specific TCR breadth and depth rose.

Note on this clone: The antigen is undetermined.

Data came from immunoSEQ multiplex PCR; TCRdb stores just in-frame clones and leaves some out. This table has under 150,000 clones, 80% to 90% appearing once. Germline CDR1 LNHDA, CDR2 SQIVND (reference sequence). Trimming at V came to 6 bases and at J to 8 bases, leaving 9 bases not matched to a gene. CDR3 size: 15 residues. The input for sequencing was peripheral blood, taken on day 0 of MenACWY control vaccination. This receptor was obtained from an adult in good health. V usage is TRBV19 and J usage is TRBJ2-1, with 11 bases lining up with TRBD1. The CDR3 spells CASSPDRGREDEQFF. CDR3 sequence (DNA): TGTGCCAGTAGCCCGGACAGGGGGCGCGAGGATGAGCAGTTCTTC.